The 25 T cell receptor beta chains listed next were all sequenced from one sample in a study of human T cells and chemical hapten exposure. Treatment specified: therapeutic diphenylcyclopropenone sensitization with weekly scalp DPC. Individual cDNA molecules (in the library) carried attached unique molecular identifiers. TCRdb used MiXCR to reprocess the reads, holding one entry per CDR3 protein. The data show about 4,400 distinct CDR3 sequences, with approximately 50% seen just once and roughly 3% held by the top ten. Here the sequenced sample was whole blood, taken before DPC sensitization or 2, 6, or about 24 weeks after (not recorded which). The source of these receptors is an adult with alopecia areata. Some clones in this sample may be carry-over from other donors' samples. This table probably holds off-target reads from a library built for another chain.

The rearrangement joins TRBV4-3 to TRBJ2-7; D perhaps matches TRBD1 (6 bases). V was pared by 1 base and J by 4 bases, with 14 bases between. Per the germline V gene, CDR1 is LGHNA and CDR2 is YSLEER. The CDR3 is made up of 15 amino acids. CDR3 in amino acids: CASSQALQGPYEQYF. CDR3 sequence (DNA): TGCGCCAGCAGCCAAGCCTTACAGGGCCCTTACGAGCAGTACTTC.

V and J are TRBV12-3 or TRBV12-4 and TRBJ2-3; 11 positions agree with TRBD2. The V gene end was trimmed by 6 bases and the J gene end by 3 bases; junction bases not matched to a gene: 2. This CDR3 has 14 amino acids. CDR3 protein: CASRRLAGTDTQYF. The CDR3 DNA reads TGTGCCAGCAGAAGACTAGCGGGGACAGATACGCAGTATTTT.

Here the CDR3 DNA reads TGTGCCAGCAGGGGCACAGGGGCATTTCAAGAGACCCAGTACTTC. Its protein product is CASRGTGAFQETQYF. This chain links TRBV6-5 with TRBJ2-5; 7 bases align to TRBD1. The CDR3 is 15 residues long. The germline V gene has CDR1 MNHEY and CDR2 SVGAGI. V dropped 6 bases and J dropped 2; count of bases not matched to a gene: 9.

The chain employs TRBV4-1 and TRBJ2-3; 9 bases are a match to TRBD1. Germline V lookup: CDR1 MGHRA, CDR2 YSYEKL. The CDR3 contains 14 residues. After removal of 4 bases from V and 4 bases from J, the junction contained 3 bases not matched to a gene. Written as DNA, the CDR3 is TGCGCCAGCAGCCCGGACAGGGGTCCAGATACGCAGTATTTT. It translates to CASSPDRGPDTQYF.

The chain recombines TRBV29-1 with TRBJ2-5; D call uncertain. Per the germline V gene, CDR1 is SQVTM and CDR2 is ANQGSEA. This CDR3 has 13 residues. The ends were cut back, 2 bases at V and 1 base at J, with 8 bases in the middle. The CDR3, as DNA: TGCAGCGTTGAACCCCACCGCCAAGAGACCCAGTACTTC. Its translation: CSVEPHRQETQYF.

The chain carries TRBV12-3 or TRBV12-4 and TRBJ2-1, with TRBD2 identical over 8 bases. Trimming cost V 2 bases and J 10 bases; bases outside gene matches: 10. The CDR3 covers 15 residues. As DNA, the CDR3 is TGTGCCAGCAGTTTATTAGTCGGGAGGGCCGGGGAGCAGTTCTTC. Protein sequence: CASSLLVGRAGEQFF.

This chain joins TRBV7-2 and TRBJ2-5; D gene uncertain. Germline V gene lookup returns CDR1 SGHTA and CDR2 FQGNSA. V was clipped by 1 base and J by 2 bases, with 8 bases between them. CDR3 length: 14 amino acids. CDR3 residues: CASSLGRAQETQYF. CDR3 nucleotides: TGTGCCAGCAGCTTAGGACGCGCTCAAGAGACCCAGTACTTC.

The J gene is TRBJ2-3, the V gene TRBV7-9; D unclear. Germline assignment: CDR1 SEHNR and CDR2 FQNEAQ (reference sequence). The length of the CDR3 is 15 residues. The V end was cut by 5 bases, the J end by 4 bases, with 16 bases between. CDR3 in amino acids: CASSRAGSTSDTQYF. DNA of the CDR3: TGTGCCAGCAGCCGGGCAGGTTCTACCTCAGATACGCAGTATTTT. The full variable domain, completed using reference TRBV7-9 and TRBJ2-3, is DTGVSQNPRHKITKRGQNVTFRCDPISEHNRLYWYRQTLGQGPEFLTYFQNEAQLEKSRLLSDRFSAERPKGSFSTLEIQRTEQGDSAMYLCASSRAGSTSDTQYFGPGTRLTVL.

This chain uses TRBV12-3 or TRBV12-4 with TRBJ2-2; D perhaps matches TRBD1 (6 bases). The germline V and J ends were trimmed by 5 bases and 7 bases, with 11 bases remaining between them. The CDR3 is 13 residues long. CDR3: CASSPTGFGELFF. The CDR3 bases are TGTGCCAGCAGTCCTACAGGGTTCGGGGAGCTGTTTTTT.

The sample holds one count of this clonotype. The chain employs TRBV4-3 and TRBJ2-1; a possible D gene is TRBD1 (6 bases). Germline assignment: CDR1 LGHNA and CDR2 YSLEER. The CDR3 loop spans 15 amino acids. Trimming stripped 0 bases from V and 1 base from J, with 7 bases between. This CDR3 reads CASSQDTGSYNEQFF. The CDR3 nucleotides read TGCGCCAGCAGCCAAGATACAGGGTCCTACAATGAGCAGTTCTTC.

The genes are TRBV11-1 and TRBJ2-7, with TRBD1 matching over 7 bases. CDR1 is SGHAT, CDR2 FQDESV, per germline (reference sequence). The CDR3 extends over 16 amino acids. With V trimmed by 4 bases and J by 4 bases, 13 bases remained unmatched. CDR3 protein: CASSSTPGTVGYEQYF. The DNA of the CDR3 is TGTGCCAGCAGCTCTACTCCCGGGACAGTTGGGTACGAGCAGTACTTC.

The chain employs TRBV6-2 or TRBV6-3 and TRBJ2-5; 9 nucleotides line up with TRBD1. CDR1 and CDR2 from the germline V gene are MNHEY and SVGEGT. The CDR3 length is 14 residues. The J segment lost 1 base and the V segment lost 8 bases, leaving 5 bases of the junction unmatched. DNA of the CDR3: TGTGCCAGCGTAAGGACAGGGGTCCAAGAGACCCAGTACTTC. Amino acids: CASVRTGVQETQYF.

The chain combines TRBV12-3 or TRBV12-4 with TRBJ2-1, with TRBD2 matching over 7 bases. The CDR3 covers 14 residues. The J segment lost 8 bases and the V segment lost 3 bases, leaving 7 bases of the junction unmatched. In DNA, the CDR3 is TGTGCCAGCAGTTTCGCGGGAGATGAGGATGAGCAGTTCTTC. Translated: CASSFAGDEDEQFF.

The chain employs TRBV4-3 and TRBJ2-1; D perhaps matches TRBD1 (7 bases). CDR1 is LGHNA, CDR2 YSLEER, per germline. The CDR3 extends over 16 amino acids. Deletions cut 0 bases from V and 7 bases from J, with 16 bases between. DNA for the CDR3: TGCGCCAGCAGCCAAGAGGCCAGGGGGGCCCTAAATGAGCAGTTCTTC. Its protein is CASSQEARGALNEQFF.

CDR3 in DNA: TGCGCCAGCAGCCAAGACATGGCCGGGAACACTGAAGCTTTCTTT. This translates into CASSQDMAGNTEAFF. The V gene is TRBV4-3, the J gene TRBJ1-1; D is ambiguous. The CDR3 totals 15 residues. Trimming took 0 bases from V and 1 from J, leaving 9 bases between them. From germline, CDR1 is LGHNA and CDR2 YSLEER.

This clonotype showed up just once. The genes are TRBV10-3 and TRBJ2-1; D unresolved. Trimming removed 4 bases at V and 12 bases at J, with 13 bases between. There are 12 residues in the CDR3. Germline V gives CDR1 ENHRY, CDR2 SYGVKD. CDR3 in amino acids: CAISGQDGVQFF. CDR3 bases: TGTGCCATCAGTGGGCAGGATGGTGTGCAGTTCTTC.

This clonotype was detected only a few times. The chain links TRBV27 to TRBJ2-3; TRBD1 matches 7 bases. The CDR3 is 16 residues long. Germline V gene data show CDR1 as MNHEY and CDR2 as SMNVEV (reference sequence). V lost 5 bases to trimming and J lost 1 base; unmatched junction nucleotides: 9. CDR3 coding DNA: TGTGCCAGCAGTGGGGTGACAGGGCGAGGCACAGATACGCAGTATTTT. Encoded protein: CASSGVTGRGTDTQYF.

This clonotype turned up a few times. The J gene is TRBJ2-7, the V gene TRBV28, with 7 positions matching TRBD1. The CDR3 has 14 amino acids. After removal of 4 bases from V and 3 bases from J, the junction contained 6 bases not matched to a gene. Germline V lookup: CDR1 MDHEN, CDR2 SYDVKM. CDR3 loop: CASSSTGVIYEQYF. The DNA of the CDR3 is TGTGCCAGCAGTTCAACAGGGGTCATCTACGAGCAGTACTTC.

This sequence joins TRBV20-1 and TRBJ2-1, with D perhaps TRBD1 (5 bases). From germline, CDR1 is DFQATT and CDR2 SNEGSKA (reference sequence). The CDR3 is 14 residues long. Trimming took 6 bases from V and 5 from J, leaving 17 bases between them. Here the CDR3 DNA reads TGCAGTGCGCCCTTGGGGCAGGTAAACAATGAGCAGTTCTTC. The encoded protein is CSAPLGQVNNEQFF.

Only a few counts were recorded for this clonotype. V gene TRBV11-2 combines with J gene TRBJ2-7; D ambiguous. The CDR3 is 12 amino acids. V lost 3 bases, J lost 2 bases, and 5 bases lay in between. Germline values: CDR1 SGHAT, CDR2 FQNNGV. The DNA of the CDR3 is TGTGCCAGCAGCTTGGTGACCTACGAGCAGTACTTC. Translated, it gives CASSLVTYEQYF.

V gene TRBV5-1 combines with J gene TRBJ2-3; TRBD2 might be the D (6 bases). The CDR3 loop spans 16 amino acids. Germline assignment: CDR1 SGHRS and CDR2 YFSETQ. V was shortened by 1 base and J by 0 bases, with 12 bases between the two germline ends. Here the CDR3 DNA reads TGCGCCAGCAGCTTGTTGATGGGGACTAGCACAGATACGCAGTATTTT. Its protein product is CASSLLMGTSTDTQYF.

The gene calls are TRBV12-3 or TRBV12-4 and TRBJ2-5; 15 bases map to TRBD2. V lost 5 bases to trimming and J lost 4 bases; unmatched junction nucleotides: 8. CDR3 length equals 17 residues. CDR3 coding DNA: TGTGCCAGCAGTCGAACCGGGACTAGCGGGAGGAGAGAGACCCAGTACTTC. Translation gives CASSRTGTSGRRETQYF.

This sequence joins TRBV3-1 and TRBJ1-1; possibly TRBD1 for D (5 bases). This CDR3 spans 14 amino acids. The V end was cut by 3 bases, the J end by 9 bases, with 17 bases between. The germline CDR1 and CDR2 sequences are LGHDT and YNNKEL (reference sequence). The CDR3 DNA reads TGTGCCAGCAGCCAGGGGCAGGAGAGAAATAAAGCTTTCTTT. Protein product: CASSQGQERNKAFF.

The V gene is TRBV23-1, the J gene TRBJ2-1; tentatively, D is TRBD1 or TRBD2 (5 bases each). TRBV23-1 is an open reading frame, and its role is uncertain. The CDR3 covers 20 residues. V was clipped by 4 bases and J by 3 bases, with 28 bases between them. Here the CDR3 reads CASSPPPGMESGHRYNEQFF. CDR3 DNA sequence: TGCGCCAGCAGTCCTCCTCCGGGGATGGAATCCGGACACCGCTACAATGAGCAGTTCTTC.

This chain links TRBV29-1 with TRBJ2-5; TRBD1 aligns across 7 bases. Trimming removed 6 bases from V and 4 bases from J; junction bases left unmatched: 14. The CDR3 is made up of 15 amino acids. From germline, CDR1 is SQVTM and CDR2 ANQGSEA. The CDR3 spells CSVPNGGQRPETQYF. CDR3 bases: TGCAGCGTCCCGAATGGGGGACAGAGGCCAGAGACCCAGTACTTC.